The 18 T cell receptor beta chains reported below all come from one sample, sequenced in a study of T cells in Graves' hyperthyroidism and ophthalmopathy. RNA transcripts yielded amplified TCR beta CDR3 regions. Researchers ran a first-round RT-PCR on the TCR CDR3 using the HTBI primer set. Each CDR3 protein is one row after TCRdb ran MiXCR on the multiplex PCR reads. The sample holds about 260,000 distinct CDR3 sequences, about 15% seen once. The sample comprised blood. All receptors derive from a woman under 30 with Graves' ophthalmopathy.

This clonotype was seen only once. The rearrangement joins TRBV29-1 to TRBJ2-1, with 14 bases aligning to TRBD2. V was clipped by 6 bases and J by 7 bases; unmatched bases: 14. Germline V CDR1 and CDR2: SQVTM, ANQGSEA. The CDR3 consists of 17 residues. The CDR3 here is CSVCLIGTSGGVNEQFF. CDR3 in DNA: TGCAGCGTCTGTTTGATCGGGACTAGCGGGGGCGTTAATGAGCAGTTCTTC.

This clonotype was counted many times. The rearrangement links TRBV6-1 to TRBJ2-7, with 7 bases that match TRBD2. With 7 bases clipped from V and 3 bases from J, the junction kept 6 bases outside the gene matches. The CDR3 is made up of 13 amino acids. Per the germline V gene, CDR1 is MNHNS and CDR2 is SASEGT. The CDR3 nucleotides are TGTGCCAGCAAAACAAGCGGGAACTACGAGCAGTACTTC. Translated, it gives CASKTSGNYEQYF.

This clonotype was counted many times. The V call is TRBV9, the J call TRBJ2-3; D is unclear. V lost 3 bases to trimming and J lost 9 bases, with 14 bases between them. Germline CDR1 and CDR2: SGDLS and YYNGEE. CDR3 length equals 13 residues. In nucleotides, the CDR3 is TGTGCCAGCAGCGCAGTCCTCACTGGGACGCAGTATTTT. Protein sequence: CASSAVLTGTQYF.

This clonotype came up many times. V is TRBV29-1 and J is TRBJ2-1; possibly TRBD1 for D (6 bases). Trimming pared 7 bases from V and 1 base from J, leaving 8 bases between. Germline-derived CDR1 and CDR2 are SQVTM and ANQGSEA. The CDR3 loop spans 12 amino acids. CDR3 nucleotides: TGCAGCGGGACAGAATCCTACAATGAGCAGTTCTTC. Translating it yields CSGTESYNEQFF.

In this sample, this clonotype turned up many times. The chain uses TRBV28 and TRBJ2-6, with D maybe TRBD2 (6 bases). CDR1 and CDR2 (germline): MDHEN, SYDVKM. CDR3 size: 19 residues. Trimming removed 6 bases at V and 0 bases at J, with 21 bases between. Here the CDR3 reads CASSNLPGLVPSGANVLTF. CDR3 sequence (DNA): TGTGCCAGCAGCAATCTACCGGGACTCGTCCCCTCTGGGGCCAACGTCCTGACTTTC.

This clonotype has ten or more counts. CDR3 sequence: CASSYFAGNSYEQYF. The CDR3 DNA follows: TGTGCCAGCAGTTATTTTGCGGGCAACTCCTACGAGCAGTACTTC. The chain recombines TRBV6-2 or TRBV6-3 with TRBJ2-7, with a possible D match to TRBD2 (5 bases). Germline V gene lookup returns CDR1 MNHEY and CDR2 SVGEGT. The CDR3 is 15 residues long. The V end was cut by 3 bases, the J end by 0 bases, with 12 bases between.

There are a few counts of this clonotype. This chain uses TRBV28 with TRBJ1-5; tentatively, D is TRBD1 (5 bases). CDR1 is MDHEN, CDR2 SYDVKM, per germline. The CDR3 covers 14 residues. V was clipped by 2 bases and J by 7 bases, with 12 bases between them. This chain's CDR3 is CASSLGGSRQPQHF. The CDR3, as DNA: TGTGCCAGCAGTTTAGGGGGAAGTCGGCAGCCCCAGCATTTT.

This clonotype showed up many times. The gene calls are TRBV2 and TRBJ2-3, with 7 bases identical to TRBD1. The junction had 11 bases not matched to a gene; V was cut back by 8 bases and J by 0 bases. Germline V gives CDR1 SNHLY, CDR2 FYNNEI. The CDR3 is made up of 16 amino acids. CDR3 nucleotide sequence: TGTGCCAGCGAAGTGTCCACAGGGGTCAGCACAGATACGCAGTATTTT. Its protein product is CASEVSTGVSTDTQYF.

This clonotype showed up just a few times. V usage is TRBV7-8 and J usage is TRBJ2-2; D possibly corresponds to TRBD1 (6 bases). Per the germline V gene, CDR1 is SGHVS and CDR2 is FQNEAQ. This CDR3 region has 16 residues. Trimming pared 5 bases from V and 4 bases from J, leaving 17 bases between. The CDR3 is CASSEHTGWGTGELFF. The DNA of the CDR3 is TGTGCCAGCAGCGAACACACAGGGTGGGGCACCGGGGAGCTGTTTTTT.

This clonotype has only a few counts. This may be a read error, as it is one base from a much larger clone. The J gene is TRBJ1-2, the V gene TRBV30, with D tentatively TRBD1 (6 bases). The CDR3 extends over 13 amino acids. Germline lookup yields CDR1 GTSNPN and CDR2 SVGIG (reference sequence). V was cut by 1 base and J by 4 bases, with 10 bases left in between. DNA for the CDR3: TGTGCCTGGAGTGCCGGGACACCCTATGGCTACACCTTC. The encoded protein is CAWSAGTPYGYTF.

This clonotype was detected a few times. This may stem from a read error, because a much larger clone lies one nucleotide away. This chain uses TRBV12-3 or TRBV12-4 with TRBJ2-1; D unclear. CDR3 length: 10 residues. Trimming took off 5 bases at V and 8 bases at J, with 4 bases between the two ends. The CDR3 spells CASSVYEQFF. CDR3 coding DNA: TGTGCCAGCAGTGTATATGAGCAGTTCTTC.

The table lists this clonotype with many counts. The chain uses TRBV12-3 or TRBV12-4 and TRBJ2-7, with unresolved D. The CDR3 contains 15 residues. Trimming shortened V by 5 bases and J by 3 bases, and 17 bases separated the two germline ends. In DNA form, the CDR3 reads TGTGCCAGCAGTAATGGGGTAGACCTCGGCTACGAGCAGTACTTC. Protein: CASSNGVDLGYEQYF.

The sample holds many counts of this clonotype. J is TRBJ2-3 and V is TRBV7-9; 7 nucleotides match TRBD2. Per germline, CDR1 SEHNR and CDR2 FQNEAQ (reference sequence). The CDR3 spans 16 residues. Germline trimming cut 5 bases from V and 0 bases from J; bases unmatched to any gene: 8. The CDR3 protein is CASSPGLAESTDTQYF. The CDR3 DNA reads TGTGCCAGCAGCCCAGGTCTAGCGGAAAGCACAGATACGCAGTATTTT.

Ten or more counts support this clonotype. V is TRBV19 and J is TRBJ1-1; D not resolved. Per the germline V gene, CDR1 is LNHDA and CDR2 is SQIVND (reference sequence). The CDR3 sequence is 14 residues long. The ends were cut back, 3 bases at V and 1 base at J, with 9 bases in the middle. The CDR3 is CASSMREQNTEAFF. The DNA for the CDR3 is TGTGCCAGTAGTATGAGGGAACAGAACACTGAAGCTTTCTTT.

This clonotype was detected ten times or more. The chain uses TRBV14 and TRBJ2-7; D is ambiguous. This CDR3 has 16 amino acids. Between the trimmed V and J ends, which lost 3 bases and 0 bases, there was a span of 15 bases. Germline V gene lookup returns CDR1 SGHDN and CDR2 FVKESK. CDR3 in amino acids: CASSQYSSRSSYEQYF. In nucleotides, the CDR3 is TGTGCCAGCAGCCAGTATTCGAGCCGAAGCTCCTACGAGCAGTACTTC.

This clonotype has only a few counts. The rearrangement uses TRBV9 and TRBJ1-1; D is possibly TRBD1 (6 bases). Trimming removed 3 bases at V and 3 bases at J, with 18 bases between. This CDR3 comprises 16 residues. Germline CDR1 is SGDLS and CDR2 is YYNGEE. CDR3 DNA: TGTGCCAGCAGCGCCCCTGCCAGGGGTTGGGACACTGAAGCTTTCTTT. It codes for CASSAPARGWDTEAFF.

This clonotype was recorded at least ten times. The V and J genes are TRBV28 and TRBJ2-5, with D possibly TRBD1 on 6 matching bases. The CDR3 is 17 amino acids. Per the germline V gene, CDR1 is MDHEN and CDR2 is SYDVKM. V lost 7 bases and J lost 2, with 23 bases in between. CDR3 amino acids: CASNSGPGEEVQETQYF. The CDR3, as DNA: TGTGCCAGCAACTCCGGCCCAGGGGAAGAGGTACAAGAGACCCAGTACTTC. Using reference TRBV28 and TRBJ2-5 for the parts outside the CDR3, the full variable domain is DVKVTQSSRYLVKRTGEKVFLECVQDMDHENMFWYRQDPGLGLRLIYFSYDVKMKEKGDIPEGYSVSREKKERFSLILESASTNQTSMYLCASNSGPGEEVQETQYFGPGTRLLVL.

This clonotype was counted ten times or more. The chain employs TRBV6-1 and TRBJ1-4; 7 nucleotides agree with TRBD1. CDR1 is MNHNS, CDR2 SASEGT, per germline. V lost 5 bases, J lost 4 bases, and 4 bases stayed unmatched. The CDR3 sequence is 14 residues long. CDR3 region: CASSSGQDNEKLFF. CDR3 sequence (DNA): TGTGCCAGCAGTTCCGGACAGGATAATGAAAAACTGTTTTTT.